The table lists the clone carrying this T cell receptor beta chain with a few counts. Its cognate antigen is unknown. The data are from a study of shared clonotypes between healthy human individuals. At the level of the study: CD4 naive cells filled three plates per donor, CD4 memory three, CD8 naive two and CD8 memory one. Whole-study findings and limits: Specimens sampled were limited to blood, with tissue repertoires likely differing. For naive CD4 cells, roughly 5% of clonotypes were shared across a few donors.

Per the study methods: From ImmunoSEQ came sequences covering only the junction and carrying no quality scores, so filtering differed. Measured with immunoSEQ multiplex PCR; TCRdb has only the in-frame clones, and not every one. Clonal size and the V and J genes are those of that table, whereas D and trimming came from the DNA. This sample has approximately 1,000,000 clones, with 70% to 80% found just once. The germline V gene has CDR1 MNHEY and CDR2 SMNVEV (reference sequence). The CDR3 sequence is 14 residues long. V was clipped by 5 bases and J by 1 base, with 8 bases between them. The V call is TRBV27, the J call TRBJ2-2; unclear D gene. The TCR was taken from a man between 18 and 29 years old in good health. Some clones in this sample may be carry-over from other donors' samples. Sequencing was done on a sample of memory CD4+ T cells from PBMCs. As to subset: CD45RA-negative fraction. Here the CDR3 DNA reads TGTGCCAGCAGTGTCAGGCGGAACACCGGGGAGCTGTTTTTT. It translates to CASSVRRNTGELFF.